A single sample gave rise to the 10 T cell receptor beta chains below, sequenced in a study of blood T cell repertoires in COVID-19. Method: immunoSEQ multiplex PCR; TCRdb's copy keeps in-frame clones and lacks some. Altogether around 91,000 clones are present, less than 85% being singletons, with the ten largest covering 35% to 45%. Sequenced material: peripheral blood. These receptors were collected from a man older than 75 with acute or convalescent COVID-19.

The V and J genes are TRBV19 and TRBJ1-6; D remains unclear. The CDR3 runs to 12 residues. Germline V CDR1 and CDR2: LNHDA, SQIVND (reference sequence). V lost 7 bases and J lost 9, with 10 bases in between. DNA of the CDR3: TGTGCCAGTACCGTTTCCGGTTCACCCCTCCACTTT. This sequence encodes CASTVSGSPLHF.

Only a few counts were recorded for this clone. The chain employs TRBV19 and TRBJ1-2; D unclear. Per germline, CDR1 LNHDA and CDR2 SQIVND (reference sequence). Trimming took off 8 bases at V and 0 bases at J, with 16 bases between the two ends. The CDR3 runs to 15 residues. CDR3 amino acids: CASSADTGANYGYTF. For the CDR3, the DNA is TGTGCCAGTTCTGCGGATACCGGAGCTAACTATGGCTACACCTTC. Using reference TRBV19 and TRBJ1-2 for the parts outside the CDR3, the full variable domain is DGGITQSPKYLFRKEGQNVTLSCEQNLNHDAMYWYRQDPGQGLRLIYYSQIVNDFQKGDIAEGYSVSREKKESFPLTVTSAQKNPTAFYLCASSADTGANYGYTFGSGTRLTVV.

V usage is TRBV5-1 and J usage is TRBJ2-2, with 12 bases matching TRBD2. Germline CDR1 reads SGHRS; CDR2 reads YFSETQ. This CDR3 is 20 amino acids long. The V segment lost 3 bases and the J segment 3 bases; nucleotides outside the gene matches: 15. The CDR3 here is CASSSRLSGRTSGDTGELFF. The DNA for the CDR3 is TGCGCCAGCAGCTCCAGGTTGTCGGGGAGGACTAGCGGGGACACCGGGGAGCTGTTTTTT.

V gene TRBV6-1 combines with J gene TRBJ1-6; D unclear. The germline gives CDR1 MNHNS, CDR2 SASEGT. The CDR3 loop spans 13 amino acids. V was clipped by 0 bases and J by 9 bases, with 6 bases between them. The CDR3 region has the DNA TGTGCCAGCAGTGAAGCGATGCGTTCACCCCTCCACTTT. Translated: CASSEAMRSPLHF.

The rearrangement links TRBV29-1 to TRBJ2-1; 8 bases are a match to TRBD2. Germline-derived CDR1 and CDR2 are SQVTM and ANQGSEA. J lost 0 bases, V lost 7 bases, and 14 bases had no gene match. There are 17 residues in the CDR3. This CDR3 reads CSAAGAGGQSSYNEQFF. In DNA form, the CDR3 reads TGCAGCGCTGCCGGGGCGGGAGGACAAAGCTCCTACAATGAGCAGTTCTTC.

The chain links TRBV27 to TRBJ2-5; 9 bases fit TRBD2. The CDR3 spans 14 residues. V gave up 4 bases and J gave up 2 bases; unmatched junction bases: 2. Germline values: CDR1 MNHEY, CDR2 SMNVEV (reference sequence). The CDR3 bases are TGTGCCAGCAGTTATCTAGCGGGACAAGAGACCCAGTACTTC. Protein product: CASSYLAGQETQYF.

The chain combines TRBV19 with TRBJ1-2; D is unclear. This CDR3 comprises 15 residues. V was pared by 3 bases and J by 0 bases, with 11 bases between. The germline V gene has CDR1 LNHDA and CDR2 SQIVND (reference sequence). CDR3 residues: CASSIQVTANYGYTF. The CDR3 DNA reads as TGTGCCAGTAGTATCCAGGTAACAGCTAACTATGGCTACACCTTC.

This clone has just one count. The rearrangement joins TRBV28 to TRBJ2-1; TRBD1 aligns across 8 bases. Germline CDR1 and CDR2: MDHEN and SYDVKM. V lost 6 bases, J lost 5 bases, and 6 bases stayed unmatched. The CDR3 runs 14 residues. CDR3 nucleotides: TGTGCCAGCAGGGCCGCGGACAGGGACAATGAGCAGTTCTTC. This gives the protein CASRAADRDNEQFF.

The gene calls are TRBV27 and TRBJ1-5, with D perhaps TRBD1 (6 bases). Germline V gene sequence: CDR1 MNHEY, CDR2 SMNVEV (reference sequence). V dropped 3 bases and J dropped 7 bases, with 13 bases sitting between them. The CDR3 is 14 amino acids. The CDR3 sequence: CASSLAPRGQPQHF. In DNA form, the CDR3 reads TGTGCCAGCAGTTTGGCCCCGAGGGGGCAGCCCCAGCATTTT.

V usage is TRBV24-1 and J usage is TRBJ2-1; TRBD2 aligns across 7 bases. Germline CDR1 KGHDR, CDR2 SFDVKD. The CDR3 spans 16 residues. After removal of 3 bases from V and 3 bases from J, the junction contained 7 bases not matched to a gene. The CDR3 bases are TGTGCCACCAGTGATCCTCTAGCGGAGAACTACAATGAGCAGTTCTTC. Protein sequence: CATSDPLAENYNEQFF.